The clone carrying this T cell receptor beta chain showed up many times. Its specificity is unknown. The data originate from a study of regulatory T cells in long-lasting Graves disease. Study-wide results and limits: Graves' patients with persistent disease showed TCR diversity lower than patients newly diagnosed.

Time point defined: persistent/refractory GD, antithyroid drugs over 5 years with positive TRAb. Researchers made the TCR library from RNA that was extracted from PBMCs. All patients originated from an endocrinology department located in Xi'an, China. The CDR3 is 14 amino acids. Trimming pared 2 bases from V and 11 bases from J, leaving 18 bases between. HTBI primers from iRepertoire and Arm-PCR of CDR3 regions yielded the TCR beta libraries. One entry per CDR3 protein results from TCRdb running MiXCR on the multiplex PCR reads. The sample shows about 340,000 distinct CDR3 sequences, 20% of them seen only once.

Sequenced material: peripheral blood mononuclear cells (PBMCs), taken when the disease was refractory, from a patient treated with antithyroid drugs. This chain joins TRBV12-3 or TRBV12-4 and TRBJ1-1; D gene ambiguous. This receptor was obtained from a female donor with Graves disease. CDR3 loop: CASSLHSSFARAFF. The CDR3 bases are TGTGCCAGCAGTTTACACAGTTCCTTCGCTAGGGCTTTCTTT.